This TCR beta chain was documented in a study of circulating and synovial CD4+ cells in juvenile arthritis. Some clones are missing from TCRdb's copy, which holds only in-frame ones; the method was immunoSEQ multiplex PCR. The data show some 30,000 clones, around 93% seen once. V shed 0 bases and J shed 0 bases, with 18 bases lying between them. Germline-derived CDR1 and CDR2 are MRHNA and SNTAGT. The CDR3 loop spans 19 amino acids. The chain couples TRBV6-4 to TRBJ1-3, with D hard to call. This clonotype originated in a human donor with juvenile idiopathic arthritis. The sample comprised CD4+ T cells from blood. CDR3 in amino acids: CASSDSRARLLSSGNTIYF. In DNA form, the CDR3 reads TGTGCCAGCAGTGACTCGAGGGCTAGACTGCTCAGCTCTGGAAACACCATATATTTT.